This T cell receptor beta chain was retrieved from a study of cytomegalovirus exposure and HLA in healthy donors. Regarding the study as a whole: There were three CMV-associated chains whose specificity for CMV antigens was confirmed in vitro. The study listed under 200 cytomegalovirus-associated TCR beta chains. Reported results showed that the classifier diagnosed cytomegalovirus status with high specificity and sensitivity.

V trimming: 6 bases; J trimming: 4 bases; junction bases outside the gene matches: 9. The CDR3 covers 16 residues. The germline CDR1 and CDR2 sequences are MDHEN and SYDVKM. On this clone itself: As yet, its antigen is unknown.

Vbeta (60) and Jbeta (13) primers were used in the PCR. Some clones are missing from TCRdb's copy, which holds only in-frame ones; the method was immunoSEQ multiplex PCR. The sample contains about 250,000 clones, more than 55% of which appear only once. The V call is TRBV28, the J call TRBJ2-3; 11 bases map to TRBD1. The clonotype was recovered from a female donor in good health and CMV-seronegative. The sequenced sample consisted of PBMCs. The DNA for the CDR3 is TGTGCCAGCAGCTCTCTCGGACAGGGGGCCCCAGATACGCAGTATTTT. Amino acids: CASSSLGQGAPDTQYF.